What follows are 16 T cell receptor beta chains derived from one specimen sequenced in a study of blood T cell repertoires in COVID-19 (dated by TCRdb to between 2020 and 2021). Library preparation was by the immunoSEQ multiplex PCR assay. TCRdb stores this immuneACCESS table with in-frame sequences only. Part of the clones is absent; in the studies checked, under half of the shortfall reflects unresolved V genes, and no reason is known for the rest. This sample comprises roughly 200,000 clones, 89% of them detected only once. The ten largest clones add up to 2% to 2.5% of the sample. Material for sequencing was PBMCs or T cells enriched from blood (not recorded which). The receptors were sampled from a woman in her thirties or forties with acute COVID-19.

This rearrangement joins TRBV29-1 to TRBJ2-7, with 10 bases that match TRBD1. The CDR3 runs 15 residues. The junction had 9 bases not matched to a gene; V was cut back by 5 bases and J by 2 bases. CDR1 SQVTM and CDR2 ANQGSEA come from the germline V gene. The CDR3 region is CSVFGRDRGTYEQYF. The CDR3 region has the DNA TGCAGCGTTTTTGGTCGGGACAGGGGTACCTACGAGCAGTACTTC.

This chain connects TRBV5-5 to TRBJ1-1, with D possibly TRBD1 on 5 matching bases. Germline assignment: CDR1 SGHKS and CDR2 YYEKEE (reference sequence). Trimming removed 2 bases from V and 5 bases from J, with 13 bases in between. The CDR3 length is 14 residues. For the CDR3, the DNA is TGTGCCAGCAGCTTTGGTCAGGGAAGGACTGAAGCTTTCTTT. This gives the protein CASSFGQGRTEAFF.

This clone occurred a few times. This chain connects TRBV5-1 to TRBJ2-5; 9 nucleotides match TRBD1. Germline values: CDR1 SGHRS, CDR2 YFSETQ. V shed 0 bases and J 5 bases; nucleotides not matched to a gene: 5. The CDR3 totals 15 residues. The chain's CDR3 is CASSLGRDRAETQYF. CDR3 DNA: TGCGCCAGCAGCTTGGGACGGGACAGGGCGGAGACCCAGTACTTC. Supplemented by reference TRBV5-1 and TRBJ2-5, the full variable domain reads KAGVTQTPRYLIKTRGQQVTLSCSPISGHRSVSWYQQTPGQGLQFLFEYFSETQRNKGNFPGRFSGRQFSNSRSEMNVSTLELGDSALYLCASSLGRDRAETQYFGPGTRLLVL.

The J gene is TRBJ2-7, the V gene TRBV2; 9 bases line up with TRBD1. The V gene end was trimmed by 5 bases and the J gene end by 5 bases; junction bases not matched to a gene: 10. Germline CDR1 reads SNHLY; CDR2 reads FYNNEI. The CDR3 loop spans 15 amino acids. The CDR3 loop reads CASSKPTGGLNEQYF. The CDR3, as DNA: TGTGCCAGCAGTAAACCGACAGGGGGGCTAAACGAGCAGTACTTC.

The rearrangement links TRBV4-1 to TRBJ2-1; possibly TRBD2 for D (5 bases). The CDR3 consists of 14 residues. Germline-derived CDR1 and CDR2 are MGHRA and YSYEKL. Trimming left V 5 bases short and J 8 bases short, with 16 bases between. CDR3 loop: CASSVQAGVHEQFF. The CDR3 DNA follows: TGCGCCAGCAGCGTCCAAGCCGGGGTTCATGAGCAGTTCTTC.

This chain links TRBV4-1 with TRBJ2-3, with a tentative D call TRBD2 (7 bases). V shed 4 bases and J shed 3 bases, with 20 bases lying between them. Germline V gene data show CDR1 as MGHRA and CDR2 as YSYEKL. The CDR3 covers 17 residues. CDR3 in amino acids: CASSPFGGGGRTDTQYF. CDR3 DNA sequence: TGCGCCAGCAGCCCATTTGGAGGGGGGGGCCGGACAGATACGCAGTATTTT.

This rearrangement joins TRBV2 to TRBJ1-1; 9 bases fit TRBD1. Trimming removed 4 bases from V and 3 bases from J; junction bases left unmatched: 6. Germline CDR1 is SNHLY and CDR2 is FYNNEI. The CDR3 runs to 15 residues. The CDR3 here is CASSGTGQGDTEAFF. CDR3 DNA: TGTGCCAGCAGTGGAACGGGACAGGGAGACACTGAAGCTTTCTTT.

This clone was seen only a few times. In nucleotides, the CDR3 is TGCGCCAGCAGTGACGGCACAGATGAAAAACTGTTTTTT. Protein: CASSDGTDEKLFF. This chain connects TRBV10-2 to TRBJ1-4, with unresolved D. This CDR3 comprises 13 residues. Germline CDR1 WSHSY, CDR2 SAAADI. The ends were cut back, 3 bases at V and 6 bases at J, with 8 bases in the middle.

This clone showed up just a few times. The chain is built from TRBV19 and TRBJ1-1; D may be TRBD1 (5 bases). Trimming pared 2 bases from V and 6 bases from J, leaving 7 bases between. The V gene's germline CDR1 is LNHDA and CDR2 SQIVND (reference sequence). This CDR3 has 12 residues. DNA of the CDR3: TGTGCCAGTAGTATAAGGGGCGCTGAAGCTTTCTTT. It translates to CASSIRGAEAFF.

The V call is TRBV6-5, the J call TRBJ2-7; TRBD2 agrees at 9 bases. The CDR3 length is 14 residues. The V gene end was trimmed by 7 bases and the J gene end by 0 bases; junction bases not matched to a gene: 4. Germline V gives CDR1 MNHEY, CDR2 SVGAGI. CDR3 nucleotide sequence: TGTGCCAGCATGAAGCGGGGGGACTCCTACGAGCAGTACTTC. Protein: CASMKRGDSYEQYF.

The chain employs TRBV4-3 and TRBJ1-1; D is possibly TRBD1 (6 bases). Trimming stripped 2 bases from V and 3 bases from J, with 10 bases between. Looked up from germline, CDR1 is LGHNA and CDR2 is YSLEER. The CDR3 totals 14 residues. CDR3 sequence (DNA): TGCGCCAGCAGCCAAAACAGGGATGACACTGAAGCTTTCTTT. It specifies CASSQNRDDTEAFF.

The V gene is TRBV9, the J gene TRBJ2-2, with 11 bases aligning to TRBD2. The CDR3 runs 17 residues. Germline assignment: CDR1 SGDLS and CDR2 YYNGEE. V gave up 3 bases and J gave up 7 bases; unmatched junction bases: 11. The CDR3 protein is CASSADGLAGNGGELFF. CDR3 DNA: TGTGCCAGCAGCGCAGATGGACTAGCGGGTAATGGCGGGGAGCTGTTTTTT.

The V and J genes are TRBV5-5 and TRBJ1-2; the D is unclear. Between the trimmed V and J ends, which lost 0 bases and 4 bases, there was a span of 16 bases. The CDR3 is 16 amino acids. Germline V lookup: CDR1 SGHKS, CDR2 YYEKEE (reference sequence). CDR3 sequence reads: CASSLVATVPRYGYTF. The CDR3 bases are TGTGCCAGCAGCTTGGTGGCTACAGTCCCGCGCTATGGCTACACCTTC.

The CDR3 reads CASSQETGADEQYF. The CDR3 nucleotides read TGTGCCAGCAGCCAAGAGACAGGGGCTGACGAGCAGTACTTC. The chain links TRBV3-1 (or the pseudogene TRBV3-2) to TRBJ2-7; TRBD1 aligns across 8 bases. The CDR3 sequence is 14 residues long. Looked up from germline, CDR1 is LGHDT and CDR2 is YNNKEL (reference sequence). V lost 0 bases and J lost 5; bases outside the gene matches: 3.

The chain has TRBV6-5 and TRBJ1-5; TRBD1 matches at 9 bases. The CDR3 extends over 14 amino acids. V was pared by 9 bases and J by 6 bases, with 9 bases of the junction left unmatched. Germline assignment: CDR1 MNHEY and CDR2 SVGAGI. CDR3 in DNA: TGTGCCAGTAAAGGGACAGGGAATTCTCAGCCCCAGCATTTT. It translates to CASKGTGNSQPQHF.

The rearrangement uses TRBV2 and TRBJ2-1, with a tentative D call TRBD2 (6 bases). Trimming took off 5 bases at V and 2 bases at J, with 13 bases between the two ends. The CDR3 length is 15 residues. Looked up from germline, CDR1 is SNHLY and CDR2 is FYNNEI. CDR3 protein: CASSFLRDAYNEQFF. The CDR3 nucleotides are TGTGCCAGCAGTTTCCTGCGGGACGCCTACAATGAGCAGTTCTTC.